The TCR beta chain described here comes from a study of T-cell reconstitution after alpha-beta-depleted transplantation in children. Germline V gene data show CDR1 as SGDLS and CDR2 as YYNGEE. With 1 base removed from V and 8 bases from J, the gap between germline ends came to 18 bases. CDR3 length equals 16 residues. In regard to this clonotype: Its antigen remains unknown.

Study-wide points: T cells produced anew were the main source of T-cell counts and diversity one year after transplant.

The TCRbeta library was prepared with unique molecular identifiers. TCRdb analysed the PCR reads with MiXCR anew, one entry per CDR3 protein. The sample carries about a million distinct CDR3 sequences, under 30% recorded once. The receptor was isolated from a boy under three years old who had a stem cell transplant for SCID, so the T cells may come from the graft donor. The V and J genes are TRBV9 and TRBJ2-2, with D maybe TRBD1 (5 bases). The sample in question was PBMCs, mostly from graft donor cells, obtained 360 days after TCRalphabeta/CD19-depleted stem cell transplant. CDR3 sequence: CASSVFGAVGSGELFF. The CDR3 DNA reads as TGTGCCAGCAGCGTATTTGGGGCCGTGGGTTCGGGGGAGCTGTTTTTT.